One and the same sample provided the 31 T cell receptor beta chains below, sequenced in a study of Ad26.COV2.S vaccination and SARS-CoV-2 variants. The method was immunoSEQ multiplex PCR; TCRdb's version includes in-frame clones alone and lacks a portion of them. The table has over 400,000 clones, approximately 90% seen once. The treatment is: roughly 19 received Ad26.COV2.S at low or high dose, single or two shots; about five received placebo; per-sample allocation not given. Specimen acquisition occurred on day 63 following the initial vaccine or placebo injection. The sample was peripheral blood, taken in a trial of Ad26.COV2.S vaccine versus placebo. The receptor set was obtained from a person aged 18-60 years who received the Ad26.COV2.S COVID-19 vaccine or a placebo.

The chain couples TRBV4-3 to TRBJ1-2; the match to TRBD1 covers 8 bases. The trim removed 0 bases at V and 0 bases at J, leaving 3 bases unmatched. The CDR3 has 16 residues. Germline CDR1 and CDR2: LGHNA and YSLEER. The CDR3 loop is CASSQDQGAANYGYTF. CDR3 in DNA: TGCGCCAGCAGCCAAGATCAGGGGGCAGCTAACTATGGCTACACCTTC.

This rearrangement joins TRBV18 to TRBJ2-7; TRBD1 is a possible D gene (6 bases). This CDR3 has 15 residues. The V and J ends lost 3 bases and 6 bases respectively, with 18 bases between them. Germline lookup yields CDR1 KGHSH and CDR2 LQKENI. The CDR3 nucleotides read TGTGCCAGCTCACCCGGAACAGGGTTCGGCGGCGAGCAGTACTTC. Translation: CASSPGTGFGGEQYF.

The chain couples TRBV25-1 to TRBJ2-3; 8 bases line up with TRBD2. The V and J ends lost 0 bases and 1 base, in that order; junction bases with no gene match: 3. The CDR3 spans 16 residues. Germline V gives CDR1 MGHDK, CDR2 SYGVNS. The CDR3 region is CASSEYSGGRTDTQYF. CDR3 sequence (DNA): TGTGCCAGCAGTGAATACTCGGGGGGGCGCACAGATACGCAGTATTTT.

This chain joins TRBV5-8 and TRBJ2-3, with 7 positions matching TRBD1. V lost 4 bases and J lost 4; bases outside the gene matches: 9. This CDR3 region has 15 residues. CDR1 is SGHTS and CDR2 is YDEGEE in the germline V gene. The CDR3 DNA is TGTGCCAGCAGCAGCGGACAGGTTATGGCAGATACGCAGTATTTT. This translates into CASSSGQVMADTQYF.

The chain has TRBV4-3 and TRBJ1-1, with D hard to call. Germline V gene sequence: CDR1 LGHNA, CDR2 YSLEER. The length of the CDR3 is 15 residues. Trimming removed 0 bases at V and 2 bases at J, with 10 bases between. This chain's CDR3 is CASSQDWDPNTEAFF. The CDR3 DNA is TGCGCCAGCAGCCAAGATTGGGATCCCAACACTGAAGCTTTCTTT.

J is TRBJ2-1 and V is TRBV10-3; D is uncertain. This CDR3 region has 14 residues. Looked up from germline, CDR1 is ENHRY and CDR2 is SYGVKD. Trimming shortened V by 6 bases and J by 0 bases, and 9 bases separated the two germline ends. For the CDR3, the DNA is TGTGCCATCAGCGACCAAAGCTCCTACAATGAGCAGTTCTTC. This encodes CAISDQSSYNEQFF.

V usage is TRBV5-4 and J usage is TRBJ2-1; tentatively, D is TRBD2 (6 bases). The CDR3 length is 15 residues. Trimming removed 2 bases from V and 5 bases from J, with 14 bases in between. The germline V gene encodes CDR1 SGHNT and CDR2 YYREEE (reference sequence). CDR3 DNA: TGTGCCAGCAGCTTCTGGCGGGGAATAAACAATGAGCAGTTCTTC. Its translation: CASSFWRGINNEQFF.

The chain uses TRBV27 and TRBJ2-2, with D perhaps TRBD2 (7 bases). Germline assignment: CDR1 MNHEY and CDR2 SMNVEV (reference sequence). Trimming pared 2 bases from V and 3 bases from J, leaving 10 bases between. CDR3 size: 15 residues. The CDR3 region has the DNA TGTGCCAGCAGTTTAAGCGGGACATACACCGGGGAGCTGTTTTTT. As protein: CASSLSGTYTGELFF.

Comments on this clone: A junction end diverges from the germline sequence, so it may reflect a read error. DNA for the CDR3: TGTGCCAGCAACACAATGGGGGTTTTT. Translated, it gives CASNTMGVF. The chain is built from TRBV5-8 and TRBJ1-6, with D possibly TRBD1 on 5 matching bases. Looked up from germline, CDR1 is SGHTS and CDR2 is YDEGEE. CDR3 length equals 9 residues.

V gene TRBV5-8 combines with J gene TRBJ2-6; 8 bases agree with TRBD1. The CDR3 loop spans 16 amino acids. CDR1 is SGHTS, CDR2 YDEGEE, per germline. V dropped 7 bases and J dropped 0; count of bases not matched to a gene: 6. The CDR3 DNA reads TGTGCCAGCGCCAAACAGGGGGGCTCTGGGGCCAACGTCCTGACTTTC. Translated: CASAKQGGSGANVLTF. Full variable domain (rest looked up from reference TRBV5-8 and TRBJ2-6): EAGVTQSPTHLIKTRGQQATLRCSPISGHTSVYWYQQALGLGLQFLLWYDEGEERNRGNFPPRFSGRQFPNYSSELNVNALELEDSALYLCASAKQGGSGANVLTFGAGSRLTVL.

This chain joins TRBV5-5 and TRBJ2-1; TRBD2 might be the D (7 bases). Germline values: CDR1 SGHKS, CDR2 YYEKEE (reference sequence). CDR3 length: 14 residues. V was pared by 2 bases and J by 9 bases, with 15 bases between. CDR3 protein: CASSFPGGGGEQFF. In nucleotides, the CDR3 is TGTGCCAGCAGCTTTCCCGGGGGCGGGGGTGAGCAGTTCTTC.

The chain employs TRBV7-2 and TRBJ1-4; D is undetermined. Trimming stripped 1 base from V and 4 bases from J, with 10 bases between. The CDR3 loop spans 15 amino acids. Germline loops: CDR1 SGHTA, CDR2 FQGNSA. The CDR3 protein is CASSLGRPVNEKLFF. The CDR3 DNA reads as TGTGCCAGCAGCTTAGGGCGGCCGGTTAATGAAAAACTGTTTTTT.

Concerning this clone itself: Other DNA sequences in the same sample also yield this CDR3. The DNA for the CDR3 is TGTGCCTGGAGTGGCGGGTACGAGCAGTACTTC. Its protein product is CAWSGGYEQYF. V gene TRBV30 combines with J gene TRBJ2-7, with D possibly TRBD2 on 5 matching bases. The germline V gene has CDR1 GTSNPN and CDR2 SVGIG (reference sequence). V lost 1 base to trimming and J lost 4 bases, with 5 bases between them. There are 11 residues in the CDR3.

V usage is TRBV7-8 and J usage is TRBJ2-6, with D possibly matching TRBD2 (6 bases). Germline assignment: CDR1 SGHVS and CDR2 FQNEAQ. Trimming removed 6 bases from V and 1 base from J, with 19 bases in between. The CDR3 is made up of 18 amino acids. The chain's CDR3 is CASSYTGGKHSGANVLTF. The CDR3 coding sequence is TGTGCCAGCAGTTACACCGGGGGAAAACATTCTGGGGCCAACGTCCTGACTTTC.

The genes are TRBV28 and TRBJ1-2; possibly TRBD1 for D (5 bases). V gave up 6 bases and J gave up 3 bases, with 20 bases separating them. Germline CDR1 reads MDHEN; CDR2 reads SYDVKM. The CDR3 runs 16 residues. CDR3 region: CASSRPREERDYGYTF. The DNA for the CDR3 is TGTGCCAGCAGCCGCCCCAGGGAGGAGCGCGACTATGGCTACACCTTC.

Here the CDR3 DNA reads TGCGCCAGCAGCCAAAACATTATTAACTATGGCTACACCTTC. Its protein product is CASSQNIINYGYTF. V is TRBV4-3 and J is TRBJ1-2, with D uncertain. Trimming left V 2 bases short and J 1 base short, with 8 bases between. The length of the CDR3 is 14 residues. Germline V gene lookup returns CDR1 LGHNA and CDR2 YSLEER.

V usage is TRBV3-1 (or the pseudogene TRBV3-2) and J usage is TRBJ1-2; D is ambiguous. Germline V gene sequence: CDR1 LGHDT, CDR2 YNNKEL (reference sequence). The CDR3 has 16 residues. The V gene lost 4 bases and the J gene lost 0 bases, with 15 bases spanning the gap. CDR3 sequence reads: CASSPGPPGPNYGYTF. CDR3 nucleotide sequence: TGTGCCAGCAGCCCCGGGCCCCCCGGACCTAACTATGGCTACACCTTC.

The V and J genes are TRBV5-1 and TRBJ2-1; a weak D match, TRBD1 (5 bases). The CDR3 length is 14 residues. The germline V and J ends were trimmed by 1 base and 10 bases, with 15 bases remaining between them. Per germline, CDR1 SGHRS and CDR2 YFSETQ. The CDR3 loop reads CASSLTGRVDEQFF. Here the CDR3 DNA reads TGCGCCAGCAGCTTGACAGGCAGGGTAGACGAGCAGTTCTTC.

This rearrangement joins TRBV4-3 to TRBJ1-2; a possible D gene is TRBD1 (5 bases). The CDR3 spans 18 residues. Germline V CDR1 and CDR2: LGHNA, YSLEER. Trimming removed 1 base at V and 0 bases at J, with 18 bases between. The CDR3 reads CASSQGRARGRTNYGYTF. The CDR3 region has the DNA TGCGCCAGCAGCCAAGGTCGGGCGCGGGGACGAACTAACTATGGCTACACCTTC.

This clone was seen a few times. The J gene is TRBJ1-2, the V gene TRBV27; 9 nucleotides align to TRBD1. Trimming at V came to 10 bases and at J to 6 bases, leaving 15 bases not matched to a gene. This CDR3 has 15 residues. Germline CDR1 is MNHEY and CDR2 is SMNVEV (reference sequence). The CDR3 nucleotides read TGTGCCACTTGGCCAGAGACAGGGGGGCTGGATGGCTACACCTTC. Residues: CATWPETGGLDGYTF.

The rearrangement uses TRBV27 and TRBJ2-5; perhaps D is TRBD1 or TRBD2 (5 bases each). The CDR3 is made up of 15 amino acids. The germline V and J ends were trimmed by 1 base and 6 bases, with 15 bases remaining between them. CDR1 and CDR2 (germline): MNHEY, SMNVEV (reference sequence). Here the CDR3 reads CASSLFGTGKKTQYF. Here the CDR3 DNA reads TGTGCCAGCAGTTTATTTGGGACCGGGAAGAAGACCCAGTACTTC.

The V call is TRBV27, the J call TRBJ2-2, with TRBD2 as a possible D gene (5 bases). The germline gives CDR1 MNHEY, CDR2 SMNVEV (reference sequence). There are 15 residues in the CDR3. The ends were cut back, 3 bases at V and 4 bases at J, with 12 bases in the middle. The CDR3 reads CASSFFEGGTGELFF. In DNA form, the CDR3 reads TGTGCCAGCAGTTTTTTCGAGGGTGGCACCGGGGAGCTGTTTTTT.

CDR3 bases: TGTGCCAGCACCAGGGGGCTGTACGAGCAGTACTTC. Its translation is CASTRGLYEQYF. The rearrangement uses TRBV28 and TRBJ2-7, with 8 bases matching TRBD1. Looked up from germline, CDR1 is MDHEN and CDR2 is SYDVKM. Trimming removed 7 bases from V and 4 bases from J; junction bases left unmatched: 3. This CDR3 region has 12 residues.

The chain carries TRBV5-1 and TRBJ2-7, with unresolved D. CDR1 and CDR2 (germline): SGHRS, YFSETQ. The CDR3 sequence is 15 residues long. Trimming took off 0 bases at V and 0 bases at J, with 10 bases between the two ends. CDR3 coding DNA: TGCGCCAGCAGCTTGGCCAAGTTCTACTCCTACGAGCAGTACTTC. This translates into CASSLAKFYSYEQYF.

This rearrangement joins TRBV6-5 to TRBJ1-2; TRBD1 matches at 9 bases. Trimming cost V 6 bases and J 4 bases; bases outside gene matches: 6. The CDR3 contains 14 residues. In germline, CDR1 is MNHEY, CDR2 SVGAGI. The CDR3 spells CASSAGTGIYGYTF. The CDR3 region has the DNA TGTGCCAGCAGCGCCGGGACAGGGATCTATGGCTACACCTTC.

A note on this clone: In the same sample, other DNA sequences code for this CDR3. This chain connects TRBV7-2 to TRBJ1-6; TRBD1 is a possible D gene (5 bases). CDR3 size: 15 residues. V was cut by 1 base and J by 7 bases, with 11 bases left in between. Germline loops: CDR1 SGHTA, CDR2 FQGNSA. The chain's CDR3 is CASSLGSGLNSPLHF. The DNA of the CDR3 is TGTGCCAGCAGCTTAGGTTCGGGGCTGAATTCACCCCTCCACTTT.

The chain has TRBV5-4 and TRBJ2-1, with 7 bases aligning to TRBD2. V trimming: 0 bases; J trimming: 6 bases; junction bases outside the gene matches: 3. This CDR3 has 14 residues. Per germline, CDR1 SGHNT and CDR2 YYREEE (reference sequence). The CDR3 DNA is TGTGCCAGCAGCTTGGCCGAGCGGGGCAATGAGCAGTTCTTC. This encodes CASSLAERGNEQFF.

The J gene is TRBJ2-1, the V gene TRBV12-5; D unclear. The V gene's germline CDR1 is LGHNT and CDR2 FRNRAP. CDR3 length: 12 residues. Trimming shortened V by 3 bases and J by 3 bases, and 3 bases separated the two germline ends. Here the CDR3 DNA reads TGTGCTAGTGGTTTATACTACAATGAGCAGTTCTTC. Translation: CASGLYYNEQFF.

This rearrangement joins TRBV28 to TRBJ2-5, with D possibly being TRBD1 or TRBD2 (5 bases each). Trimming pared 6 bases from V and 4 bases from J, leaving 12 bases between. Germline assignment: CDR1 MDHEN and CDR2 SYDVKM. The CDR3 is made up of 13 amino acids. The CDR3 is CASRLAGTETQYF. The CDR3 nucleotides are TGTGCCAGCAGGTTGGCAGGGACAGAGACCCAGTACTTC.

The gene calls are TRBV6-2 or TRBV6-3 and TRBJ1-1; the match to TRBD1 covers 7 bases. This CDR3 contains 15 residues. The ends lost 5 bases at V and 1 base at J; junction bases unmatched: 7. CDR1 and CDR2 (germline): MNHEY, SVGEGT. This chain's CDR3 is CASSKRGGANTEAFF. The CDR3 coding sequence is TGTGCCAGCAGTAAGCGAGGGGGCGCGAACACTGAAGCTTTCTTT.

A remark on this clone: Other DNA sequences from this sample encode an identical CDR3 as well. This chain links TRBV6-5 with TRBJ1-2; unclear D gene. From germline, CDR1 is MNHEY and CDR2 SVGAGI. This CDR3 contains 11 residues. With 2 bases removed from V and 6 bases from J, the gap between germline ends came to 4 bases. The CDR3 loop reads CASSYGDGYTF. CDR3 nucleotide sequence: TGTGCCAGCAGTTACGGCGATGGCTACACCTTC.